In its sample, the clone carrying this T cell receptor (beta chain) was seen once. Antigen unknown. V was clipped by 0 bases and J by 5 bases, with 8 bases between them. CDR1 and CDR2 from the germline V gene are MNHNS and SASEGT. CDR3 size: 13 residues. The data originate from a study of shared clonotypes between healthy human individuals. Assay: immunoSEQ multiplex PCR; the TCRdb copy retains only in-frame clones and omits some. This sample has about 1.5 million clones; 95% to 99% occur once, and the top ten carry 0.4% to 0.45%. The study, taken as a whole, reports: Naive subsets tended to show greater estimated richness than memory subsets.

Sequencing was carried out using naive CD4+ T cells sorted from blood. The subset here: CD45RA+ positively selected. The clonotype was recovered from a man under 40 in good health. The rearrangement links TRBV6-1 to TRBJ2-7; D is undetermined. For the CDR3, the DNA is TGTGCCAGCAGTGAAGCGCTTGGGGACGAGCAGTACTTC. As protein: CASSEALGDEQYF.